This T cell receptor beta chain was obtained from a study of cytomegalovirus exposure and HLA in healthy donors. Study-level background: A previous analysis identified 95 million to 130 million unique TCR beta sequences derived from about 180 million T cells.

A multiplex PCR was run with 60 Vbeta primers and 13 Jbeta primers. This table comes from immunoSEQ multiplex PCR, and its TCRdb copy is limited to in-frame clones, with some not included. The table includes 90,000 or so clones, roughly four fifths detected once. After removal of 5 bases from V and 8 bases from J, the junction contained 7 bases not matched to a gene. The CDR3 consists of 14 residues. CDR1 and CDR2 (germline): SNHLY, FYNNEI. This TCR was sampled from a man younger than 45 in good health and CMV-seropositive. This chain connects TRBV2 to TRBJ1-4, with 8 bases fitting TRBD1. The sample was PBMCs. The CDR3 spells CASSPGGAGEKLFF. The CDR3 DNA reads TGTGCCAGCAGTCCAGGGGGCGCGGGCGAAAAACTGTTTTTT.